This TCR beta chain was sequenced in a study of T cell repertoires in cytomegalovirus infection. TCRdb reanalysed the reads using MiXCR and keeps one entry per CDR3 protein. The table has 250,000 to 350,000 distinct CDR3 sequences, under 30% seen once. With 3 bases removed from V and 16 bases from J, the gap between germline ends came to 21 bases. This CDR3 spans 14 amino acids. The germline V gene has CDR1 KGHDR and CDR2 SFDVKD. This TCR was sampled from a human donor in good health (CMV status not recorded). Some clones in this sample may be carry-over from other donors' samples. The V gene is TRBV24-1, the J gene TRBJ2-1, with D perhaps matching TRBD1 or TRBD2 (5 bases each). Sequencing was done on a sample of PBMCs. CDR3 DNA: TGTGCCACCAGTGATGACCGGGACGCCCGATCCCACTTCTTC. Its translation: CATSDDRDARSHFF.